This paragraph covers one T cell receptor beta chain sequence. TCRdb re-called the 5' RACE reads through MiXCR, storing one row per CDR3 protein. The sample records around 78,000 distinct CDR3 sequences, more than 12% being singletons. The data were obtained in a study of early T cells in non-severe SARS-CoV-2 infection. About the study: Chains were unpaired, as sequencing was done on bulk RNA from unsorted whole blood.

The receptor was derived from an adult who was a healthcare worker with PCR-confirmed SARS-CoV-2 infection or an uninfected control (not recorded which). Source material: whole blood.

The CDR3 loop is CASSPTSGNVLTF. CDR3 coding DNA: TGTGCCAGCAGCCCCACATCGGGCAACGTCCTGACTTTC. The V and J genes are TRBV7-3 and TRBJ2-6; D is ambiguous. Germline CDR1 and CDR2: SGHTA and FQGTGA. The CDR3 contains 13 residues. V was cut by 5 bases and J by 9 bases, with 11 bases left in between.